This TCR beta chain stems from a study of shared clonotypes between healthy human individuals. Findings and caveats of the study: Estimated clonotype richness was generally higher in naive than memory subsets. Inspection by rarefaction showed sorted-subset sequencing to be incomplete despite large depth.

Assay used: immunoSEQ multiplex PCR; TCRdb lists only in-frame clones, some missing. Of about a million clones listed, approximately 70% are singletons. The ends lost 6 bases at V and 6 bases at J; junction bases unmatched: 10. Germline V gene sequence: CDR1 ENHRY, CDR2 SYGVKD. This CDR3 has 15 residues. All donors qualified as healthy HIV-negative adults and had experienced no recent acute infections or vaccinations. Subsets obtained from CD4+ cells comprised CD45RA+ naive and CD45RA-negative memory cells. In this sample, this clone turned up a few times. The target antigen is unknown. The sequenced sample consisted of memory CD4+ T cells sorted from blood. The subset here: CD45RA-negative fraction. The clonotype comes from a young man in good health. The chain recombines TRBV10-3 with TRBJ2-3, with 9 bases matching TRBD1. The CDR3 DNA is TGTGCCATCAGATTCTCGGGACAGGGTAGCGATACGCAGTATTTT. It encodes CAIRFSGQGSDTQYF.